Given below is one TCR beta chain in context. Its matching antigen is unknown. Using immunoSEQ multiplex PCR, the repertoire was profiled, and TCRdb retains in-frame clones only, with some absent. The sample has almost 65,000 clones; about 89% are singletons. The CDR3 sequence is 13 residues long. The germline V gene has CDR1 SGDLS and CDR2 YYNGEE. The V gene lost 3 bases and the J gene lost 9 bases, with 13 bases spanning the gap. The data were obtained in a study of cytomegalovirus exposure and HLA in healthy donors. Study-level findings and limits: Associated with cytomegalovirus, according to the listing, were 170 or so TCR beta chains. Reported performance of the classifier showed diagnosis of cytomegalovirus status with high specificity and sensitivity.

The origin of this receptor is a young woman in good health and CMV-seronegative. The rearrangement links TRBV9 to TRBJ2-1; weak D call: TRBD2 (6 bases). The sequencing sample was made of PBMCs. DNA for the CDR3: TGTGCCAGCAGCGGCGGGACTGGCTCTGAGCAGTTCTTC. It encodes CASSGGTGSEQFF.